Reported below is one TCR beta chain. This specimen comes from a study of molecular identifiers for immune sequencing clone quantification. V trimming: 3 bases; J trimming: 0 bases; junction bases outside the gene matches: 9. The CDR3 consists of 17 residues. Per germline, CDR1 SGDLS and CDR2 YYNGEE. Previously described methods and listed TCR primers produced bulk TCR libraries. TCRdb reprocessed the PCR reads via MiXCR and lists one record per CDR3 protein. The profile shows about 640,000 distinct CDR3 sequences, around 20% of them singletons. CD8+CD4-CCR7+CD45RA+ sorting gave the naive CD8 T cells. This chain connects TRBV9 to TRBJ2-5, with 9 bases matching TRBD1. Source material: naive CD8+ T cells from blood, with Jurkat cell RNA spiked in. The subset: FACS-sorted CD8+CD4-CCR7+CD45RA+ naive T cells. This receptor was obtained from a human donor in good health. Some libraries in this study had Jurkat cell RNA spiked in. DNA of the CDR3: TGTGCCAGCAGCGCCGAGGGACAGGGACAGTACCAAGAGACCCAGTACTTC. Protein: CASSAEGQGQYQETQYF.